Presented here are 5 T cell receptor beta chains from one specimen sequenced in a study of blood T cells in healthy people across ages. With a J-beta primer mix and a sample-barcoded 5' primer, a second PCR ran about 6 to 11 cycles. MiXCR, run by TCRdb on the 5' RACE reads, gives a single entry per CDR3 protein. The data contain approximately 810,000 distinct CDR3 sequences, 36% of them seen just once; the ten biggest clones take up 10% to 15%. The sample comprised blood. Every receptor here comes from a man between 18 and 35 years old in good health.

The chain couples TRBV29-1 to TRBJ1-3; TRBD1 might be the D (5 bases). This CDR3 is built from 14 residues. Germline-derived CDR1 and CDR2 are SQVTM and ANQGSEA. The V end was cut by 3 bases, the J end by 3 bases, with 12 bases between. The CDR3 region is CSVEQGSGGNTIYF. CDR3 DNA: TGCAGCGTTGAGCAGGGATCGGGTGGAAACACCATATATTTT.

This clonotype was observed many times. CDR3 region: CASSFGGPSYNEQFF. CDR3 in DNA: TGTGCCAGCAGCTTTGGGGGGCCTTCCTACAATGAGCAGTTCTTC. The chain employs TRBV7-8 and TRBJ2-1; D is possibly TRBD1 or TRBD2 (6 bases each). The CDR3 loop spans 15 amino acids. CDR1 SGHVS and CDR2 FQNEAQ come from the germline V gene. Trimming left V 3 bases short and J 1 base short, with 10 bases between.

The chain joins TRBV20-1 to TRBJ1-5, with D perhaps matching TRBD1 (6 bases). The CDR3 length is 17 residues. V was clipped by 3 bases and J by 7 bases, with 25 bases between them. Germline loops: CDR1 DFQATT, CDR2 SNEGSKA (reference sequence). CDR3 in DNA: TGCAGTGCTAGTCGTCGAGTGGGGGACACCCTTCGCCAGCCCCAGCATTTT. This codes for CSASRRVGDTLRQPQHF.

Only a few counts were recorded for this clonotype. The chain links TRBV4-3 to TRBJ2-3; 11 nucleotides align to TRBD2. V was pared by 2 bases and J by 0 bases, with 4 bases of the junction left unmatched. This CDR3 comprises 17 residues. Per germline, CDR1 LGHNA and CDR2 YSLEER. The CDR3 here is CASSQRLAGPSTDTQYF. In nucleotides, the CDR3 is TGCGCCAGCAGCCAAAGACTAGCGGGGCCTAGCACAGATACGCAGTATTTT.

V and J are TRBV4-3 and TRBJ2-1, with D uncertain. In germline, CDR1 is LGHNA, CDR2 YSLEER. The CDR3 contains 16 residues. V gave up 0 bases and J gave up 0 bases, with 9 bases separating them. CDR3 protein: CASSQDGKGSYNEQFF. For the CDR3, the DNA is TGCGCCAGCAGCCAAGATGGTAAGGGCTCCTACAATGAGCAGTTCTTC.